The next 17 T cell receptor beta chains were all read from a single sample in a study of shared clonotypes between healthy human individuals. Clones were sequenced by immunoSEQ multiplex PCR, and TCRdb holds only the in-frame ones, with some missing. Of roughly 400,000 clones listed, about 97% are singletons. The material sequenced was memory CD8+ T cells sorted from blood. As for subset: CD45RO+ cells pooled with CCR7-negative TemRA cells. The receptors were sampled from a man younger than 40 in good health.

CDR3 loop: CASSLGSRYGELFF. CDR3 nucleotide sequence: TGTGCCAGCAGCTTGGGCAGCAGGTACGGGGAGCTGTTTTTT. The chain combines TRBV5-6 with TRBJ2-2; no definite D call. Trimming removed 0 bases from V and 7 bases from J, with 10 bases in between. The germline V gene encodes CDR1 SGHDT and CDR2 YYEEEE. There are 14 residues in the CDR3.

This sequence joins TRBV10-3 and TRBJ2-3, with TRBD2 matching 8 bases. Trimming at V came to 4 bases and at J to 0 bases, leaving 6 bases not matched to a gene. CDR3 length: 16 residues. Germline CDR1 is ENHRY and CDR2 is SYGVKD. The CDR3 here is CAISAGGVASTDTQYF. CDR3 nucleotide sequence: TGTGCCATCAGTGCCGGGGGGGTTGCTAGCACAGATACGCAGTATTTT.

The CDR3 sequence is CASSVGWGTSGRKSDTQYF. Written as DNA, the CDR3 is TGTGCCAGCAGCGTAGGGTGGGGGACTAGCGGGAGGAAATCAGATACGCAGTATTTT. The V and J genes are TRBV9 and TRBJ2-3; 15 bases fit TRBD2. CDR1 is SGDLS and CDR2 is YYNGEE in the germline V gene. The CDR3 sequence is 19 residues long. The trim removed 0 bases at V and 4 bases at J, leaving 9 bases unmatched.

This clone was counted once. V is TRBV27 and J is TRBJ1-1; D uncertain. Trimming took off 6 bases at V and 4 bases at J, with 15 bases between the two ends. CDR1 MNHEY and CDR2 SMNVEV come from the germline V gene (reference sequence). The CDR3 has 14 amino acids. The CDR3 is CASRSIGVVTEAFF. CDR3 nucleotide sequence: TGTGCCAGCAGGTCGATTGGGGTGGTCACTGAAGCTTTCTTT.

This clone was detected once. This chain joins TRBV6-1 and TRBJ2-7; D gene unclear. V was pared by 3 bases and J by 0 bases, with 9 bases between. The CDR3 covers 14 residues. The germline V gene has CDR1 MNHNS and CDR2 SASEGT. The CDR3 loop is CASSDLVISYEQYF. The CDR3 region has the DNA TGTGCCAGCAGTGACTTGGTCATCTCCTACGAGCAGTACTTC.

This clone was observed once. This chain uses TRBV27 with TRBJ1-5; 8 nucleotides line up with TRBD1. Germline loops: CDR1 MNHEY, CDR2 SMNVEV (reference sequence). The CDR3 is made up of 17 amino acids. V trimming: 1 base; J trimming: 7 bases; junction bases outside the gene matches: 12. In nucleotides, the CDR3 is TGTGCCAGCAGTTTATTGACCCCCCAGGGGGCGCAGCAGCCCCAGCATTTT. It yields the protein CASSLLTPQGAQQPQHF.

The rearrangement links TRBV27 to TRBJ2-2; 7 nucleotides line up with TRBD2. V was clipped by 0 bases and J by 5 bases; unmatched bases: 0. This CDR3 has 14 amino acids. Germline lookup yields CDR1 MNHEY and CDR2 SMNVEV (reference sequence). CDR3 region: CASSLSGGTGELFF. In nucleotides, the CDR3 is TGTGCCAGCAGTTTATCGGGGGGGACCGGGGAGCTGTTTTTT.

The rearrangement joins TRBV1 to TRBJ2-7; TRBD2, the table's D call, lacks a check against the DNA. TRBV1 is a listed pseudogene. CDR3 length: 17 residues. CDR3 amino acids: CTSSQKILAGGVYEQYF. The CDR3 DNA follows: TGCACCAGCAGCCAAAAAATACTAGCGGGAGGAGTCTACGAGCAGTACTTC.

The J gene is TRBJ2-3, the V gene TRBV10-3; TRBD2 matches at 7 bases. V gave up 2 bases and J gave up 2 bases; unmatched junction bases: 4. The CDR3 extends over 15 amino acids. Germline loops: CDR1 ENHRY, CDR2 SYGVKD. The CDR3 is CAISEREAPTDTQYF. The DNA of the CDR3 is TGTGCCATCAGTGAGCGGGAGGCGCCCACAGATACGCAGTATTTT.

The CDR3 DNA reads TGTGCCAGCATCTTTCGGTGGGGGCTGGAGACCCAGTACTTC. Protein product: CASIFRWGLETQYF. The rearrangement uses TRBV2 and TRBJ2-5; tentatively, D is TRBD1 (6 bases). Trimming left V 7 bases short and J 5 bases short, with 17 bases between. The length of the CDR3 is 14 residues. From germline, CDR1 is SNHLY and CDR2 FYNNEI. Together with reference TRBV2 and TRBJ2-5, the CDR3 gives the full variable domain: EPEVTQTPSHQVTQMGQEVILRCVPISNHLYFYWYRQILGQKVEFLVSFYNNEISEKSEIFDDQFSVERPDGSNFTLKIRSTKLEDSAMYFCASIFRWGLETQYFGPGTRLLVL.

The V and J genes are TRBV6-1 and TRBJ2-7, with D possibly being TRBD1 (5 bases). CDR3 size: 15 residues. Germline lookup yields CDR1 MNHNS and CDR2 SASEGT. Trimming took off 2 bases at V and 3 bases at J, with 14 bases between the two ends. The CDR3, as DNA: TGTGCCAGCAGTGAATCCCAGGGATGGGGCTACGAGCAGTACTTC. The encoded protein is CASSESQGWGYEQYF.

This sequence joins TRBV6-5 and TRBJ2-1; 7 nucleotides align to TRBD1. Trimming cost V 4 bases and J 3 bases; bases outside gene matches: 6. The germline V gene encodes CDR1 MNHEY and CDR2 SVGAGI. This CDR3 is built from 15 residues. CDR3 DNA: TGTGCCAGCAGTTTTGTAGGGGACAGCTACAATGAGCAGTTCTTC. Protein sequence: CASSFVGDSYNEQFF.

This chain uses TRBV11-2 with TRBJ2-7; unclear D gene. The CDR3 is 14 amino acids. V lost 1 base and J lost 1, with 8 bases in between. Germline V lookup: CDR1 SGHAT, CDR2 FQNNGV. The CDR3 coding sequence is TGTGCCAGCAGCTTAGTGGGCCAGTCCTACGAGCAGTACTTC. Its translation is CASSLVGQSYEQYF.

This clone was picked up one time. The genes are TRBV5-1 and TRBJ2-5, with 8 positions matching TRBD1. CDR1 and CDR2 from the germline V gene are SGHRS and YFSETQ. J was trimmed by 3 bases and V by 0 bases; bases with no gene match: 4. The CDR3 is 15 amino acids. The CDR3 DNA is TGCGCCAGCAGCTTGGTGGCAGGGGGCGAAGAGACCCAGTACTTC. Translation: CASSLVAGGEETQYF.

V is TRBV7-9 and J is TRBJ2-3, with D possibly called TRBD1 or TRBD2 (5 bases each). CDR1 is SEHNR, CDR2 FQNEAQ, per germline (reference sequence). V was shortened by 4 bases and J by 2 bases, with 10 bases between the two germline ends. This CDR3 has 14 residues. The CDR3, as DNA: TGTGCCAGCAGCTCAGGGAGTGACACAGATACGCAGTATTTT. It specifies CASSSGSDTDTQYF.

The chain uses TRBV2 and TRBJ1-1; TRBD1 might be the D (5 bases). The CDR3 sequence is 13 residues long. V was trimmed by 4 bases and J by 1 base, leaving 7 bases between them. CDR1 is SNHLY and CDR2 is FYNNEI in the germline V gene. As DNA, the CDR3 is TGTGCCAGCAGTGGAGACAGGAACACTGAAGCTTTCTTT. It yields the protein CASSGDRNTEAFF. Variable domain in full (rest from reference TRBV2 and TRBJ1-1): EPEVTQTPSHQVTQMGQEVILRCVPISNHLYFYWYRQILGQKVEFLVSFYNNEISEKSEIFDDQFSVERPDGSNFTLKIRSTKLEDSAMYFCASSGDRNTEAFFGQGTRLTVV.

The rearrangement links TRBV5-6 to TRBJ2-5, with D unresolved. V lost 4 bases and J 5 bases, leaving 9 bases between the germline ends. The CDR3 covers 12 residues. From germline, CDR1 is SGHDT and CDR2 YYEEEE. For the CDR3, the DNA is TGTGCCAGCAGCCTCCTCGCGGAGACCCAGTACTTC. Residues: CASSLLAETQYF.